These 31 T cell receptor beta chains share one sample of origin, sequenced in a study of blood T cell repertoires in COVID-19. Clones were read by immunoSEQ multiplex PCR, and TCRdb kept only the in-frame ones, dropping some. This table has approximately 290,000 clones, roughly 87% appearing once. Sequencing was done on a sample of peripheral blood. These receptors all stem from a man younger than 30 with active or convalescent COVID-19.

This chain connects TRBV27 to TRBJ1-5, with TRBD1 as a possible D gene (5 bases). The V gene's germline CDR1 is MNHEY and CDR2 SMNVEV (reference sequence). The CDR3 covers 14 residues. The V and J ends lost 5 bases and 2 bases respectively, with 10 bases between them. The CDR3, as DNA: TGTGCCAGCAGTCCAGGGATGGGCAATCAGCCCCAGCATTTT. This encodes CASSPGMGNQPQHF.

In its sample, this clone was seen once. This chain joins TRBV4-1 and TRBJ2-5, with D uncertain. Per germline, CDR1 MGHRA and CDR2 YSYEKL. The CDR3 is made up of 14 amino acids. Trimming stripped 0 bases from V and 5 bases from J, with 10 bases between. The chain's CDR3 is CASSQELILETQYF. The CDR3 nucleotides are TGCGCCAGCAGCCAAGAATTAATATTGGAGACCCAGTACTTC.

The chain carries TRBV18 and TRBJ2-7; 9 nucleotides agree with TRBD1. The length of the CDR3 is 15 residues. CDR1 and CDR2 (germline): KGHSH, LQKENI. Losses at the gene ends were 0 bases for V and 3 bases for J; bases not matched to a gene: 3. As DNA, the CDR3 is TGTGCCAGCTCACCACCGGGACAGGGAATCTACGAGCAGTACTTC. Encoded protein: CASSPPGQGIYEQYF.

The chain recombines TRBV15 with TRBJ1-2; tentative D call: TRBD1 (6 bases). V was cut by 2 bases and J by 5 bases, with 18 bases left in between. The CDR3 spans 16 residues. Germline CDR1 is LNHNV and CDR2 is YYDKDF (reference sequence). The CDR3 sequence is CATSRPLLDRTYGYTF. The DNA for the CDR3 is TGTGCCACCAGCAGACCACTTTTAGACAGGACTTATGGCTACACCTTC.

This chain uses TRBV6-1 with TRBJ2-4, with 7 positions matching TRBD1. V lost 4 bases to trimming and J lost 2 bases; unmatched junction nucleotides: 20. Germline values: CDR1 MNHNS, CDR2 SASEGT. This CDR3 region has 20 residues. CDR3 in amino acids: CASSVWEIRRDSRPKNIQYF. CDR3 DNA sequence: TGTGCCAGCAGTGTTTGGGAGATAAGACGGGACAGCCGGCCCAAAAACATTCAGTACTTC.

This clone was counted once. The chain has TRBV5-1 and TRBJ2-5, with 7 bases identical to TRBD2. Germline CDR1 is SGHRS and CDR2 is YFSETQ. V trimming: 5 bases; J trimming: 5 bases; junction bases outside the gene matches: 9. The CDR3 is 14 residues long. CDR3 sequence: CASRQRAGTETQYF. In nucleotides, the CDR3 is TGCGCCAGCAGACAAAGAGCGGGGACGGAGACCCAGTACTTC.

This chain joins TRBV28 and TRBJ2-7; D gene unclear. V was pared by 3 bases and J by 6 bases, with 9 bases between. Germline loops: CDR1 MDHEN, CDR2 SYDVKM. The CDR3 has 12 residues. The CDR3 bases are TGTGCCAGCAGTTTTTCCCCCAGCGAGCAGTACTTC. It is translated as CASSFSPSEQYF.

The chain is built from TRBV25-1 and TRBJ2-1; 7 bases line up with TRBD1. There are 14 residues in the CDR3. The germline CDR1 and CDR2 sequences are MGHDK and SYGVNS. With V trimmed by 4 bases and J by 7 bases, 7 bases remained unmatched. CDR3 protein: CASSGFGQVNEQFF. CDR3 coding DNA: TGTGCCAGCAGTGGATTCGGACAGGTGAATGAGCAGTTCTTC.

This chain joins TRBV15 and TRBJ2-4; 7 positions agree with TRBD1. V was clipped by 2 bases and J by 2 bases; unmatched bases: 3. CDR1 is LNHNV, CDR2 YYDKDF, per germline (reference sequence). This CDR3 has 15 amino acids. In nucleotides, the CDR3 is TGTGCCACCAGCAGACCGGGACAGTCCAAAAACATTCAGTACTTC. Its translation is CATSRPGQSKNIQYF. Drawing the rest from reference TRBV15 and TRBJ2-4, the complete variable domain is DAMVIQNPRYQVTQFGKPVTLSCSQTLNHNVMYWYQQKSSQAPKLLFHYYDKDFNNEADTPDNFQSRRPNTSFCFLDIRSPGLGDTAMYLCATSRPGQSKNIQYFGAGTRLSVL.

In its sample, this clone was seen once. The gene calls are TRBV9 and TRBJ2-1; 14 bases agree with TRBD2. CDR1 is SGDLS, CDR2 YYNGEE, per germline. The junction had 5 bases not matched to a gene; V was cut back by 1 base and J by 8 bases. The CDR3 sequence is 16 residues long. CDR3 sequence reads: CASSVWGLAGDHEQFF. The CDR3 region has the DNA TGTGCCAGCAGCGTATGGGGACTAGCGGGAGACCATGAGCAGTTCTTC.

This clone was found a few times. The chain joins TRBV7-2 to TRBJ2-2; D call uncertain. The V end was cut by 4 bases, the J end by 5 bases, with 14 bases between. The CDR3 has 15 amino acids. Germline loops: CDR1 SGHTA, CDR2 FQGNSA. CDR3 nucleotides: TGTGCCAGCAGCTCTCTCGTCTTGTTGACCGGGGAGCTGTTTTTT. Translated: CASSSLVLLTGELFF.

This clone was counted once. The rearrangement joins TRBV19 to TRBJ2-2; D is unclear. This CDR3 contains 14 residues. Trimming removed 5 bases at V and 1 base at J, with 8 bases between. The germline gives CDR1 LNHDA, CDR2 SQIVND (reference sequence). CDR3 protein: CASSAAKNTGELFF. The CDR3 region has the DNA TGTGCCAGTAGTGCCGCTAAGAACACCGGGGAGCTGTTTTTT.

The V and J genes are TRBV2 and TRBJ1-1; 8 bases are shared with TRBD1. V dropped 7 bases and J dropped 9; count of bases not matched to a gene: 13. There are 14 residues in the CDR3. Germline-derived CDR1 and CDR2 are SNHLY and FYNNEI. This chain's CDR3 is CASTTDRAEGKAFF. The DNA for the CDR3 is TGTGCCAGCACTACGGACAGGGCAGAGGGGAAAGCTTTCTTT.

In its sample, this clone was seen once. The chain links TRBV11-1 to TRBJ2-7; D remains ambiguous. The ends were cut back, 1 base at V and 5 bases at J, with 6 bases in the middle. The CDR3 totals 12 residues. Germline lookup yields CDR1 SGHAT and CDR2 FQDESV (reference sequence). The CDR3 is CASSLGHNEQYF. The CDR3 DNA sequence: TGTGCCAGCAGCTTAGGGCATAACGAGCAGTACTTC.

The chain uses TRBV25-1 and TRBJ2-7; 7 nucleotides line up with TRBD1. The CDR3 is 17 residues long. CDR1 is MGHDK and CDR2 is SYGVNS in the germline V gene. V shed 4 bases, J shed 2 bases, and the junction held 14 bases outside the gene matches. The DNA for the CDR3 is TGTGCCAGCAGTGGGTATGGGACGGGGCAGGGGGCCTACGAGCAGTACTTC. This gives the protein CASSGYGTGQGAYEQYF.

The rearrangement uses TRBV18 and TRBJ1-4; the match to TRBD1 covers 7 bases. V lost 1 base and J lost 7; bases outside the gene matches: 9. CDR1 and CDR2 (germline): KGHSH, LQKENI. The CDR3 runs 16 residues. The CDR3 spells CASSPRRDRVGEKLFF. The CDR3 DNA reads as TGTGCCAGCTCACCACGACGAGACAGGGTTGGTGAAAAACTGTTTTTT.

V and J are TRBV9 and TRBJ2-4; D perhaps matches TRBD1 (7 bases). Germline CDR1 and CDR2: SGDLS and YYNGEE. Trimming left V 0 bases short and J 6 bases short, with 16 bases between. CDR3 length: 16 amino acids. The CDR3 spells CASSVVPEGARNIQYF. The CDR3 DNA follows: TGTGCCAGCAGCGTAGTCCCGGAGGGGGCACGAAACATTCAGTACTTC.

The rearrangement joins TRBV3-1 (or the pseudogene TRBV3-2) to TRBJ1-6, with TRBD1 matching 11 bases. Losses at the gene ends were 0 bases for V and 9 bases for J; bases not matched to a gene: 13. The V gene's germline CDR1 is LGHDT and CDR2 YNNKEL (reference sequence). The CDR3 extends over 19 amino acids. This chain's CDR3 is CASSQEGRWTGGFTSPLHF. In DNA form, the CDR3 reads TGTGCCAGCAGCCAAGAAGGTCGCTGGACAGGGGGCTTTACTTCACCCCTCCACTTT.

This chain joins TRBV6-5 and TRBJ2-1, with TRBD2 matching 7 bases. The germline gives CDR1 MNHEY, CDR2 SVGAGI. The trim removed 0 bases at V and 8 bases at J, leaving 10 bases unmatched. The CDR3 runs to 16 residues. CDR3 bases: TGTGCCAGCAGTTACTCGAGAGCGGGGCACCAGGATGAGCAGTTCTTC. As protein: CASSYSRAGHQDEQFF.

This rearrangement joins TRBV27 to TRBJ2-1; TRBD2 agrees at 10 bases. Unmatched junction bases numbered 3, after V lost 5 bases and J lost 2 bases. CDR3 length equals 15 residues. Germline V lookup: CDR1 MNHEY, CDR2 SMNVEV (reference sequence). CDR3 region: CASSPTSGTYNEQFF. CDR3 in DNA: TGTGCCAGCAGTCCCACTAGCGGGACCTACAATGAGCAGTTCTTC.

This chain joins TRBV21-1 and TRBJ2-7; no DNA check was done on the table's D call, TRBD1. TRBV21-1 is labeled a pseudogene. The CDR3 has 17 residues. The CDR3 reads CASSKAKGTGGPYEQYF. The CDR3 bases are TGTGCCAGCAGCAAAGCGAAGGGGACAGGGGGACCCTACGAGCAGTACTTC.

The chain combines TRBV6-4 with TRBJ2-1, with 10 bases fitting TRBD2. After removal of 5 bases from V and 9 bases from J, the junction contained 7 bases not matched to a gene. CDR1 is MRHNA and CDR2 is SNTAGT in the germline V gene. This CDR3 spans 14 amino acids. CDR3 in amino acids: CASSLASGSLEQFF. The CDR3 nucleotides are TGTGCCAGCAGTTTGGCTAGCGGGAGTCTTGAGCAGTTCTTC.

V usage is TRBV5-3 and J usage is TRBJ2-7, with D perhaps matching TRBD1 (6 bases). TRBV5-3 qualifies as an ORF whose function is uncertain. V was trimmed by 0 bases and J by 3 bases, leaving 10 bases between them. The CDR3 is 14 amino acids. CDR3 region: CARSLDRDNYEQYF. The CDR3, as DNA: TGTGCCAGAAGCTTGGATCGGGACAACTACGAGCAGTACTTC.

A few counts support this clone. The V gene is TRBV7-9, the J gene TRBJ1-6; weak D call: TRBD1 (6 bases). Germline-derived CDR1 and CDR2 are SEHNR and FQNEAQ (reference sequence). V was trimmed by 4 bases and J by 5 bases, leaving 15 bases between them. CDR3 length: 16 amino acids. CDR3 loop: CASSSRMTGNNSPLHF. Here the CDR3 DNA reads TGTGCCAGCAGCTCCCGAATGACAGGCAATAATTCACCCCTCCACTTT.

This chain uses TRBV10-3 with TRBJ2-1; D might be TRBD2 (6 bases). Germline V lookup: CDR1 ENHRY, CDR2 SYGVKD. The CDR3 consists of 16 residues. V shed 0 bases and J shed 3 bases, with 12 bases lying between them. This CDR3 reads CAISESRAGNYNEQFF. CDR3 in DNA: TGTGCCATCAGTGAGTCTCGGGCGGGGAACTACAATGAGCAGTTCTTC.

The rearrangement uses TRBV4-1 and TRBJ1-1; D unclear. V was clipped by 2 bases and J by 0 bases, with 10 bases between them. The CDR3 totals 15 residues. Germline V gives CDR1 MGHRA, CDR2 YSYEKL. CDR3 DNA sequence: TGCGCCAGCAGCCAATTGAAAGCGGTGAACACTGAAGCTTTCTTT. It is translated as CASSQLKAVNTEAFF.

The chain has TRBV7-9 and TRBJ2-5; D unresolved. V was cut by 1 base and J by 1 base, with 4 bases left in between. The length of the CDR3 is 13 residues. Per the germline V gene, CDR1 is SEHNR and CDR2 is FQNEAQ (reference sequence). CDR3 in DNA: TGTGCCAGCAGCTTAGTTCTCCAAGAGACCCAGTACTTC. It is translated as CASSLVLQETQYF.

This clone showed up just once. CDR3 in DNA: TGTGCCAGCAGCTCCCTTTTCTCTGGGGCCAACGTCCTGACTTTC. It specifies CASSSLFSGANVLTF. This chain links TRBV7-9 with TRBJ2-6; D is unresolved. This CDR3 comprises 15 residues. Trimming cost V 4 bases and J 0 bases, with 7 bases left between them. From germline, CDR1 is SEHNR and CDR2 FQNEAQ (reference sequence).

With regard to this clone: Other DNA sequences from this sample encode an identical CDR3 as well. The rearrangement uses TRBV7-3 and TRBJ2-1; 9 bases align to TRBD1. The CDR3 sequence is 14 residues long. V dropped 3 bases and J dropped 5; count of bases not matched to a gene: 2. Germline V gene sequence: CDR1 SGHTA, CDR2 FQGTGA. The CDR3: CASSLGQGHNEQFF. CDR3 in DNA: TGTGCCAGCAGCTTGGGACAGGGCCACAATGAGCAGTTCTTC.

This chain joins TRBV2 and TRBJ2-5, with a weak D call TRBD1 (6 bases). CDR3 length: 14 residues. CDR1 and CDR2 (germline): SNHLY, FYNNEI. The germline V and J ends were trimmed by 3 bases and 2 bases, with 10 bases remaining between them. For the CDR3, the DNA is TGTGCCAGCAGTGAGCGGACAGCTCAAGAGACCCAGTACTTC. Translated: CASSERTAQETQYF.

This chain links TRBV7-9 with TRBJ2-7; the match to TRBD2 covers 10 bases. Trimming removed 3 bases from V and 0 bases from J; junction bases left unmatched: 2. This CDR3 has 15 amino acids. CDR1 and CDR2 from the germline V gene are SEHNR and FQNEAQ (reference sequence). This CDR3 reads CASSFSGGPSYEQYF. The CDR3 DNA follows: TGTGCCAGCAGCTTTAGCGGGGGGCCCTCCTACGAGCAGTACTTC. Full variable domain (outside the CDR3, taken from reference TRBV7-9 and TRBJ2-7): DTGVSQNPRHKITKRGQNVTFRCDPISEHNRLYWYRQTLGQGPEFLTYFQNEAQLEKSRLLSDRFSAERPKGSFSTLEIQRTEQGDSAMYLCASSFSGGPSYEQYFGPGTRLTVT.